The text below deals with one T cell receptor (beta chain). Antigen specificity is unknown. Method: immunoSEQ multiplex PCR; TCRdb's copy keeps in-frame clones and lacks some. Of 20,000 or so clones detected, just under 90% appear once; the ten largest clones hold about 3.2%. This CDR3 is built from 15 residues. Trimming cost V 4 bases and J 7 bases; bases outside gene matches: 9. Germline V lookup: CDR1 MNHNY, CDR2 SVGAGI (reference sequence). This sample stems from a study of glioma-infiltrating T cells after dendritic cell vaccination. Study as a whole: Autologous tumor lysate was loaded overnight onto monocyte-derived dendritic cells grown less than 8 days with IL-4 and GM-CSF. Study results and caveats: The cohort had few patients with full blood and tumor sets.

Time point indicated: after dendritic cell vaccination, including at tumor progression/relapse. Fresh-frozen tumor tissue and more than two years of survival data were available for all. PBMC were collected before vaccination, two weeks after the third vaccination, and at progression. This sample comprised blood, obtained after dendritic cell vaccination. This TCR was sampled from a human donor with glioblastoma. This chain connects TRBV6-6 to TRBJ2-2; 7 bases align to TRBD1. CDR3 DNA: TGTGCCAGCAGTTCCCCACAGGGGAATCACGGGGAGCTGTTTTTT. It translates to CASSSPQGNHGELFF.